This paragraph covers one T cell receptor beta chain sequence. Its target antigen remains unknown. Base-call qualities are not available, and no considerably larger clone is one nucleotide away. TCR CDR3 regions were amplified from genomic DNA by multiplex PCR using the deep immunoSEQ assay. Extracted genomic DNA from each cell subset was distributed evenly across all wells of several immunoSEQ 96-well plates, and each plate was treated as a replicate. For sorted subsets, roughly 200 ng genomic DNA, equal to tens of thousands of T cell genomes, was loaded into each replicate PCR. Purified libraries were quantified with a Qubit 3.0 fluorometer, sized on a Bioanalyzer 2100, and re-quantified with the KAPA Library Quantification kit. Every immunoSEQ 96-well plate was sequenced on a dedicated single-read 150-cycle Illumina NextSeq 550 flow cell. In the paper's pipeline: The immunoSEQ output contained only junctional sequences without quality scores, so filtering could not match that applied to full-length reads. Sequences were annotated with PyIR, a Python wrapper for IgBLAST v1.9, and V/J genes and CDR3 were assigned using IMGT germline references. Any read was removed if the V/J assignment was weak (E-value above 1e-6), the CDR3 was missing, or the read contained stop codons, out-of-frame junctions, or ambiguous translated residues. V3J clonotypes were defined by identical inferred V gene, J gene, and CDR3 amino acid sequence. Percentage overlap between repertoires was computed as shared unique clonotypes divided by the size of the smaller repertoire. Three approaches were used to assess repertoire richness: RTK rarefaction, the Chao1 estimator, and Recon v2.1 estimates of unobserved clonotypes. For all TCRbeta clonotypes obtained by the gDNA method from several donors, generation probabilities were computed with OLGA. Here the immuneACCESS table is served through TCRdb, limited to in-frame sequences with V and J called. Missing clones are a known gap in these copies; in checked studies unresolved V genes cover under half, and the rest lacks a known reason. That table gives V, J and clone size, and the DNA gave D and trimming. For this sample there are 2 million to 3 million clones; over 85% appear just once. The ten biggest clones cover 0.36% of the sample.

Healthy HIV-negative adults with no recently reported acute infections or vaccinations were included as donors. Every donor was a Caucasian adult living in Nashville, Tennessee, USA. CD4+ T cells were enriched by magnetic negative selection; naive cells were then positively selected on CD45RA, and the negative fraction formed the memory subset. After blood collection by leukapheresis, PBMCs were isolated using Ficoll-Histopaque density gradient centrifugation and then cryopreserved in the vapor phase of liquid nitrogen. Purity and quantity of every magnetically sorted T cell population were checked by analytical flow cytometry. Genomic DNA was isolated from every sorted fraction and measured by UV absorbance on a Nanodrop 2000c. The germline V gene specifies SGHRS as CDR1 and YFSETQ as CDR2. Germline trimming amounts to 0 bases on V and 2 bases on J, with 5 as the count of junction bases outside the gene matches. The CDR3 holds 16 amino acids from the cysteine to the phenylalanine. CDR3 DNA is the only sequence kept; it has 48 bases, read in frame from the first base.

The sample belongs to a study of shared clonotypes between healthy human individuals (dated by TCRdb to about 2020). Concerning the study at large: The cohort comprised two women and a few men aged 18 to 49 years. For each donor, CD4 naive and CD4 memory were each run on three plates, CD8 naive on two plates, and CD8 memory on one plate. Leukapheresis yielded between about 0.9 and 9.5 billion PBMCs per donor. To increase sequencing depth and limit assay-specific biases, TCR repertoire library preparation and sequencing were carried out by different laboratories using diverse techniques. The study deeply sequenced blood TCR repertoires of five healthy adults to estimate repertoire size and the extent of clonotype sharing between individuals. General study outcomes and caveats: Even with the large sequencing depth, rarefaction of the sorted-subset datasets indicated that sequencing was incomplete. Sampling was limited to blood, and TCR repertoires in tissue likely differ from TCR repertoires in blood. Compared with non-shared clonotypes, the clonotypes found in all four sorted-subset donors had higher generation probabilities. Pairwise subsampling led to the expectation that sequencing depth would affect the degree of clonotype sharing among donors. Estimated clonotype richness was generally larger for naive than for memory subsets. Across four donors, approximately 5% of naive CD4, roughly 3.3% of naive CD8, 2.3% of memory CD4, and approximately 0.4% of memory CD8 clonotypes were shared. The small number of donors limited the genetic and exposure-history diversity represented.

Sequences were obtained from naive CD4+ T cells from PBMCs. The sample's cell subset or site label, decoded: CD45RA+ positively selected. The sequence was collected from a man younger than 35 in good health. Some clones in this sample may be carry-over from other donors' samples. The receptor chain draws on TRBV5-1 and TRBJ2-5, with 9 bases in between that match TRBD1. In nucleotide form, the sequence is TGCGCCAGCAGCTTGGAAGTGACAGGGGGTCAAGAGACCCAGTACTTC. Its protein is CASSLEVTGGQETQYF.